This is a list of T cell receptor beta chains from one sample in a study of OX40 agonist ivuxolimab in advanced cancers. Measured with immunoSEQ multiplex PCR; TCRdb has only the in-frame clones, and not every one. The data show over 95,000 clones, 91% seen once. The sequencing here drew on CD4+ or CD8+ T cells sorted from blood, taken in a trial of the OX40 agonist ivuxolimab. The receptors originated from an adult with an advanced solid tumor such as melanoma, head and neck, liver or kidney cancer. Each CDR3 is given with its conserved first and last residue. A D gene is named only where the DNA matches it firmly. Size is stated for part of the rows, as once, few or many counts, or as a class when the clone is expanded.

CDR3aa: CASSPRFGTGGEKLFF
CDR3nt: TGTGCCAGCTCACCAAGATTCGGGACAGGGGGGGAAAAACTGTTTTTT
d_gene: TRBD1
v_gene: TRBV18
abundance: .
j_gene: TRBJ1-4
len: 16

CDR3aa: CASSSGTGGPYGYTF
CDR3nt: TGTGCCAGCAGTTCCGGGACAGGGGGGCCCTATGGCTACACCTTC
d_gene: TRBD1
v_gene: TRBV28
abundance: .
j_gene: TRBJ1-2
len: 15

CDR3aa: CASTTSGGGHTQYF
CDR3nt: TGTGCCAGCACCACTAGCGGGGGTGGTCATACGCAGTATTTT
d_gene: TRBD2
v_gene: TRBV5-6
abundance: .
j_gene: TRBJ2-3
len: 14

CDR3aa: CASSSQGARNEKLFF
CDR3nt: TGTGCCAGCAGCTCACAGGGGGCGAGAAATGAAAAACTGTTTTTT
d_gene: TRBD1
v_gene: TRBV5-6
abundance: .
j_gene: TRBJ1-4
len: 15

CDR3aa: CASSRGTVTVDTQYF
CDR3nt: TGTGCCAGTAGTAGAGGGACAGTAACGGTAGATACGCAGTATTTT
d_gene: TRBD1
v_gene: TRBV19
abundance: .
j_gene: TRBJ2-3
len: 15

CDR3aa: CASSAGAGEQTQYF
CDR3nt: TGTGCCAGCAGTGCGGGAGCGGGAGAGCAGACCCAGTACTTC
d_gene: TRBD2
v_gene: TRBV2
abundance: .
j_gene: TRBJ2-5
len: 14

CDR3aa: CASRKDRITNTEAFF
CDR3nt: TGTGCCAGCAGAAAGGACAGGATCACGAACACTGAAGCTTTCTTT
d_gene: TRBD1
v_gene: TRBV6-5
abundance: .
j_gene: TRBJ1-1
len: 15

CDR3aa: CASSPTTGAYEQYF
CDR3nt: TGTGCCAGCAGTCCAACGACAGGGGCCTACGAGCAGTACTTC
d_gene: TRBD1
v_gene: TRBV6-1
abundance: few
j_gene: TRBJ2-7
len: 14

CDR3aa: CASSTGTPYEKLFF
CDR3nt: TGTGCCAGCAGTACCGGGACACCCTATGAAAAACTGTTTTTT
d_gene: .
v_gene: TRBV2
abundance: .
j_gene: TRBJ1-4
len: 14

CDR3aa: CASSPSPPDTNTGELFF
CDR3nt: TGTGCCAGCAGCCCCTCGCCGCCAGACACGAACACCGGGGAGCTGTTTTTT
d_gene: .
v_gene: TRBV7-2
abundance: .
j_gene: TRBJ2-2
len: 17

CDR3aa: CASSPDCEAFF
CDR3nt: TGTGCCAGCAGCCCTGACTGTGAAGCTTTCTTT
d_gene: .
v_gene: TRBV7-6
abundance: .
j_gene: TRBJ1-1
len: 11

CDR3aa: CASSTEPRYEQFF
CDR3nt: TGTGCCAGTAGTACAGAACCACGTTATGAGCAGTTCTTC
d_gene: .
v_gene: TRBV19
abundance: .
j_gene: TRBJ2-1
len: 13

CDR3aa: CASSTQAGPSYEQYF
CDR3nt: TGTGCCAGCAGCACCCAAGCGGGGCCCTCCTACGAGCAGTACTTC
d_gene: TRBD2
v_gene: TRBV9
abundance: .
j_gene: TRBJ2-7
len: 15

CDR3aa: CSARDGTGTFF
CDR3nt: TGCAGTGCTAGAGACGGGACAGGGACTTTCTTT
d_gene: TRBD1
v_gene: TRBV20-1
abundance: few
j_gene: TRBJ1-1
len: 11

CDR3aa: CASSLDFQGGGETQYF
CDR3nt: TGCGCCAGCAGCTTGGATTTCCAGGGCGGTGGGGAGACCCAGTACTTC
d_gene: .
v_gene: TRBV5-1
abundance: .
j_gene: TRBJ2-5
len: 16

CDR3aa: CASSYPGQGYYEQYF
CDR3nt: TGTGCCAGCAGTTACCCCGGACAGGGCTACTACGAGCAGTACTTC
d_gene: TRBD1
v_gene: TRBV6-6
abundance: .
j_gene: TRBJ2-7
len: 15

CDR3aa: CASSTFVGYGYTF
CDR3nt: TGTGCCAGCAGTACCTTCGTGGGGTATGGCTACACCTTC
d_gene: .
v_gene: TRBV6-5
abundance: few
j_gene: TRBJ1-2
len: 13

CDR3aa: CASSPGQGAQEQYF
CDR3nt: TGTGCCAGCAGCCCCGGGCAGGGGGCGCAAGAGCAGTACTTC
d_gene: TRBD1
v_gene: TRBV7-2
abundance: once
j_gene: TRBJ2-7
len: 14

CDR3aa: CASSVGNSGSADTQYF
CDR3nt: TGTGCCAGCAGCGTAGGGAATAGCGGGAGTGCAGATACGCAGTATTTT
d_gene: TRBD2
v_gene: TRBV9
abundance: .
j_gene: TRBJ2-3
len: 16

CDR3aa: CASIRDLQETQYF
CDR3nt: TGTGCCAGCATTCGGGACTTACAAGAGACCCAGTACTTC
d_gene: .
v_gene: TRBV2
abundance: .
j_gene: TRBJ2-5
len: 13

CDR3aa: CASSASTSGITYEQYF
CDR3nt: TGTGCCAGTAGTGCATCAACTAGCGGGATTACCTACGAGCAGTACTTC
d_gene: TRBD2
v_gene: TRBV19
abundance: once
j_gene: TRBJ2-7
len: 16

CDR3aa: CASSQGAYGYTF
CDR3nt: TGTGCCAGCAGCCAAGGGGCCTATGGCTACACCTTC
d_gene: .
v_gene: TRBV7-8
abundance: .
j_gene: TRBJ1-2
len: 12

CDR3aa: CASSPGSGSYNEQFF
CDR3nt: TGCGCCAGCAGCCCGGGAAGCGGGAGCTACAATGAGCAGTTCTTC
d_gene: TRBD2
v_gene: TRBV5-1
abundance: .
j_gene: TRBJ2-1
len: 15

CDR3aa: CASRPGQASYEQYF
CDR3nt: TGTGCCAGCAGGCCGGGACAGGCTTCCTACGAGCAGTACTTC
d_gene: TRBD1
v_gene: TRBV28
abundance: .
j_gene: TRBJ2-7
len: 14

CDR3aa: CASSLLAGGGAGANVLTF
CDR3nt: TGTGCCAGCAGCCTTTTAGCGGGAGGGGGTGCTGGGGCCAACGTCCTGACTTTC
d_gene: TRBD2
v_gene: TRBV4-2
abundance: .
j_gene: TRBJ2-6
len: 18

CDR3aa: CASTIGSGPSNNEQFF
CDR3nt: TGTGCCAGCACCATAGGGTCGGGACCCTCAAACAATGAGCAGTTCTTC
d_gene: .
v_gene: TRBV9
abundance: .
j_gene: TRBJ2-1
len: 16

CDR3aa: CASSPGTTSRGYF
CDR3nt: TGTGCCAGCTCACCAGGGACAACCTCCAGGGGGTACTTC
d_gene: .
v_gene: TRBV18
abundance: .
j_gene: TRBJ2-7
len: 13

CDR3aa: CASSLLDPWFHQPQHF
CDR3nt: TGTGCCAGCAGTTTATTGGACCCCTGGTTCCATCAGCCCCAGCATTTT
d_gene: .
v_gene: TRBV28
abundance: .
j_gene: TRBJ1-5
len: 16

CDR3aa: CASSTYSGTGLSGANVLTF
CDR3nt: TGTGCCAGTAGTACCTACTCCGGGACAGGGCTCTCTGGGGCCAACGTCCTGACTTTC
d_gene: TRBD1
v_gene: TRBV19
abundance: .
j_gene: TRBJ2-6
len: 19

CDR3aa: CASSPPGRLANRETQYF
CDR3nt: TGTGCCAGCTCACCACCGGGCAGACTAGCGAATCGGGAGACCCAGTACTTC
d_gene: TRBD2
v_gene: TRBV18
abundance: .
j_gene: TRBJ2-5
len: 17

CDR3aa: CASSLIAGGSYEQYF
CDR3nt: TGTGCCAGCAGCTTGATCGCGGGAGGTTCCTACGAGCAGTACTTC
d_gene: TRBD2
v_gene: TRBV11-2
abundance: .
j_gene: TRBJ2-7
len: 15

CDR3aa: CASSPGTSVTDTQYF
CDR3nt: TGCGCCAGCTCCCCCGGGACTAGCGTGACAGATACGCAGTATTTT
d_gene: TRBD2
v_gene: TRBV5-1
abundance: .
j_gene: TRBJ2-3
len: 15

CDR3aa: CASNDRGQDYGYTF
CDR3nt: TGCGCCAGCAACGACAGGGGGCAGGACTATGGCTACACCTTC
d_gene: TRBD1
v_gene: TRBV4-3
abundance: .
j_gene: TRBJ1-2
len: 14

CDR3aa: CASSTRQGLGTGELFF
CDR3nt: TGTGCCAGTAGTACTCGACAGGGGCTAGGCACCGGGGAGCTGTTTTTT
d_gene: TRBD1
v_gene: TRBV19
abundance: .
j_gene: TRBJ2-2
len: 16

CDR3aa: CASSLVPTGIADTQYF
CDR3nt: TGTGCCAGCAGCTTGGTCCCGACAGGGATCGCAGATACGCAGTATTTT
d_gene: TRBD1
v_gene: TRBV5-4
abundance: .
j_gene: TRBJ2-3
len: 16

CDR3aa: CASSPTGGTYEQYF
CDR3nt: TGTGCCAGCAGCCCGACAGGGGGCACCTACGAGCAGTACTTC
d_gene: TRBD1
v_gene: TRBV28
abundance: .
j_gene: TRBJ2-7
len: 14

CDR3aa: CAISVGGLVEQYF
CDR3nt: TGTGCCATCAGCGTCGGGGGTTTAGTCGAGCAGTACTTC
d_gene: .
v_gene: TRBV10-3
abundance: .
j_gene: TRBJ2-7
len: 13

CDR3aa: CASSSLGQEQFF
CDR3nt: TGTGCCAGCAGCTCGCTAGGGCAAGAGCAGTTCTTC
d_gene: .
v_gene: TRBV28
abundance: .
j_gene: TRBJ2-1
len: 12

CDR3aa: CASSVGTSVFPDTQYF
CDR3nt: TGTGCCAGCAGCGTGGGTACTAGCGTTTTTCCAGATACGCAGTATTTT
d_gene: TRBD2
v_gene: TRBV6-6
abundance: .
j_gene: TRBJ2-3
len: 16

CDR3aa: CASSLVASGRGTDTQYF
CDR3nt: TGTGCCAGCAGCTTAGTGGCTAGCGGGAGGGGGACAGATACGCAGTATTTT
d_gene: TRBD2
v_gene: TRBV7-2
abundance: .
j_gene: TRBJ2-3
len: 17

CDR3aa: CASSNPGQGAYEQYF
CDR3nt: TGTGCCAGCAGCAACCCGGGACAGGGGGCCTACGAGCAGTACTTC
d_gene: TRBD1
v_gene: TRBV6-5
abundance: .
j_gene: TRBJ2-7
len: 15

CDR3aa: CSAPSSQKLFF
CDR3nt: TGCAGTGCTCCATCTAGTCAAAAACTGTTTTTT
d_gene: .
v_gene: TRBV20-1
abundance: .
j_gene: TRBJ1-4
len: 11

CDR3aa: CASSLRQGYEQYF
CDR3nt: TGTGCCAGCAGCTTGCGCCAGGGCTACGAGCAGTACTTC
d_gene: .
v_gene: TRBV5-4
abundance: .
j_gene: TRBJ2-7
len: 13

CDR3aa: CASSLYGGRETQYF
CDR3nt: TGCGCCAGCAGCTTGTACGGTGGTCGCGAGACCCAGTACTTC
d_gene: .
v_gene: TRBV5-1
abundance: once
j_gene: TRBJ2-5
len: 14

CDR3aa: CASSLQGPLYEQYF
CDR3nt: TGTGCCAGCAGTCTACAGGGTCCTCTCTACGAGCAGTACTTC
d_gene: .
v_gene: TRBV28
abundance: .
j_gene: TRBJ2-7
len: 14

CDR3aa: CASSDGQGSGYGYTF
CDR3nt: TGTGCCAGCAGTGATGGACAGGGTTCCGGCTATGGCTACACCTTC
d_gene: TRBD1
v_gene: TRBV6-4
abundance: .
j_gene: TRBJ1-2
len: 15

CDR3aa: CATFADRGIRNTIYF
CDR3nt: TGTGCCACGTTCGCAGACAGGGGCATAAGAAACACCATATATTTT
d_gene: TRBD1
v_gene: TRBV6-1
abundance: once
j_gene: TRBJ1-3
len: 15

CDR3aa: CATSRGGRGGQPQHF
CDR3nt: TGTGCCACCAGCAGGGGGGGGAGGGGTGGCCAGCCCCAGCATTTT
d_gene: .
v_gene: TRBV15
abundance: .
j_gene: TRBJ1-5
len: 15

CDR3aa: CASSRDSRNEQYF
CDR3nt: TGTGCCAGCAGTCGGGACAGTAGGAACGAGCAGTACTTC
d_gene: TRBD1
v_gene: TRBV6-6
abundance: few
j_gene: TRBJ2-7
len: 13

CDR3aa: CASSKLAGGPGGTDTQYF
CDR3nt: TGTGCCAGCAGCAAACTAGCGGGAGGGCCAGGGGGCACAGATACGCAGTATTTT
d_gene: TRBD2
v_gene: TRBV2
abundance: .
j_gene: TRBJ2-3
len: 18